This entry is about one TCR beta chain. PCR employed 60 Vbeta and 13 Jbeta primers. Assay used: immunoSEQ multiplex PCR; TCRdb lists only in-frame clones, some missing. The table lists over 150,000 clones, around 88% of them singletons, with 0.65% to 0.9% in the top ten. This entry belongs to a study of cytomegalovirus exposure and HLA in healthy donors. Germline V gene sequence: CDR1 MDHEN, CDR2 SYDVKM. CDR3 length: 14 amino acids. V was pared by 8 bases and J by 0 bases, with 7 bases of the junction left unmatched. The specimen was PBMCs. V and J are TRBV28 and TRBJ2-7, with TRBD1 matching 7 bases. The TCR originated in a woman between 25 and 40 years old in good health and CMV-seronegative. This chain's CDR3 is CASRRQGDSYEQYF. The DNA of the CDR3 is TGTGCCAGCCGAAGACAGGGAGACTCCTACGAGCAGTACTTC.